Listed below are T cell receptor beta chains from one sample, sequenced in a study of T cell changes during pregnancy in multiple sclerosis. Sequencing was performed with immunoSEQ multiplex PCR; in TCRdb, only in-frame clones are kept and a portion is missing. The table has tens of thousands of clones, less than 90% seen once. Sequences were derived from CD8+ T cells from peripheral blood mononuclear cells, sampled before pregnancy. These receptors all come from a female donor with multiple sclerosis, enrolled in a pregnancy study. The CDR3 runs from the conserved cysteine through the conserved F or W. Fields, in order: clone size, J gene, V gene, D gene, CDR3 DNA, CDR3 protein. The D gene is left open where the match is weak. A row's size may be missing; if present it is once, few, many or a size class.

. | TRBJ2-1 | TRBV4-3 | . | TGCGCCAGCAGCCAAGAAGCAGGGATGGTCAATGAGCAGTTCTTC | CASSQEAGMVNEQFF
. | TRBJ2-7 | TRBV5-4 | . | TGTGCCAGCAGCTCGGAAGGAGACAGCTACGAGCAGTACTTC | CASSSEGDSYEQYF
. | TRBJ1-1 | TRBV4-3 | TRBD1 | TGCGCCAGCAGCCGCCTCACAGGGGGCGGGTCTGAAGCTTTCTTT | CASSRLTGGGSEAFF
. | TRBJ1-2 | TRBV5-6 | . | TGTGCCAGCAGCCAGCGGGTCCTTTATGGCTACACCTTC | CASSQRVLYGYTF
. | TRBJ2-6 | TRBV2 | TRBD2 | TGTGCCGGAGGGGGACTAGTCAAAAAGAGCTCTGGGGCCAACGTCCTGACTTTC | CAGGGLVKKSSGANVLTF
few | TRBJ1-5 | TRBV7-9 | TRBD1 | TGTGCCAGCAGCTTAGTGGGACAGGGGTTCTATAGCAATCAGCCCCAGCATTTT | CASSLVGQGFYSNQPQHF
. | TRBJ2-7 | TRBV4-3 | . | TGCGCCAGCGGTGACATGGACTCCTACGAGCAGTACTTC | CASGDMDSYEQYF
. | TRBJ2-1 | TRBV27 | . | TGTGCCGTAAATCCCTCCGCCCGGTACAATGAGCAGTTCTTC | CAVNPSARYNEQFF
. | TRBJ1-2 | TRBV29-1 | TRBD1 | TGCAGCGTTAGGGACAGATATGGCTACACCTTC | CSVRDRYGYTF
. | TRBJ2-2 | TRBV7-9 | TRBD1 | TGTGCCAGCAGCTGGATAGGACAGGGGGCAGCCGGGGAGCTGTTTTTT | CASSWIGQGAAGELFF
. | TRBJ1-4 | TRBV30 | TRBD1 | TGTGCCTGGAGTGCGACAGGGGGTGGAGTTGAAAAACTGTTTTTT | CAWSATGGGVEKLFF
. | TRBJ1-1 | TRBV5-1 | . | TGCGCCAGCAGCTTGGACAGGGTGGGCACTGAAGCTTTCTTT | CASSLDRVGTEAFF
few | TRBJ2-3 | TRBV27 | TRBD1 | TGTGCCAGCAGTCGACAGGGTGCAGATACGCAGTATTTT | CASSRQGADTQYF
. | TRBJ1-1 | TRBV5-4 | . | TGTGCCAGCAGCTCGGTTGGTGAAGCTTTCTTT | CASSSVGEAFF
. | TRBJ2-1 | TRBV10-1 | . | TGCGCCAGCAGTGATGGCAGCTCCTACAATGAGCAGTTCTTC | CASSDGSSYNEQFF
once | TRBJ2-3 | TRBV11-2 | . | TGTGCCAGCAGCTTAGTCGCGAACGCTTACACAGATACGCAGTATTTT | CASSLVANAYTDTQYF
once | TRBJ1-2 | TRBV29-1 | TRBD1 | TGCAGCGTTCACAGGGGCCCCGTTTCCTATGGCTACACCTTC | CSVHRGPVSYGYTF
. | TRBJ1-3 | TRBV28 | . | TGTGCCAGCAGTCCCCTCGGGGAAGGCCGGGGAAACACCATATATTTT | CASSPLGEGRGNTIYF
. | TRBJ1-2 | TRBV2 | TRBD1 | TGTGCCAGCGGAGCTGCTGTTTTGACAGGGTTTTATGGCTACACCTTC | CASGAAVLTGFYGYTF
. | TRBJ1-5 | TRBV19 | . | TGTGCCAGTAGTACAGCACAACTATATAGCAATCAGCCCCAGCATTTT | CASSTAQLYSNQPQHF
. | TRBJ2-7 | TRBV19 | . | TGTGCCACCGCGTGGGCACCTCACTACGAGCAGTACTTC | CATAWAPHYEQYF
. | TRBJ1-1 | TRBV5-6 | . | TGTGCCAGCAGCTTAACTCGGTCTGAAGCTTTCTTT | CASSLTRSEAFF
. | TRBJ2-7 | TRBV2 | . | TGTGCCAGCAGTGAAGCGCTTGCCCCAGGGTTTTACGAGCAGTACTTC | CASSEALAPGFYEQYF
. | TRBJ2-1 | TRBV9 | . | TGTGCCAGCAGTTCCGGGGTGGCGGAGCCCTACAATGAGCAGTTCTTC | CASSSGVAEPYNEQFF
. | TRBJ2-1 | TRBV6-5 | TRBD1 | TGTGCCAGCAGTACTTGGGACAGGGGATACAATGAGCAGTTCTTC | CASSTWDRGYNEQFF
. | TRBJ2-3 | TRBV4-1 | . | TGCGCCAGCAGCCGCCAAGGGGGGGGGTACACAGATACGCAGTATTTT | CASSRQGGGYTDTQYF
medium-sized | TRBJ2-5 | TRBV28 | TRBD2 | TGTGCCAGCAGTCCTCCTAGCGGGGGGGTAGAGACCCAGTACTTC | CASSPPSGGVETQYF
. | TRBJ1-2 | TRBV7-9 | TRBD1 | TGTGCCAGCAGCTTATGGGACAGGGGCGCCTATGGCTACACCTTC | CASSLWDRGAYGYTF
once | TRBJ2-3 | TRBV12-2 | . | TGTGCAAGTCGCCTATATAGCGGGGGCCCCCCTCCAGATACGCAGTATTTT | CASRLYSGGPPPDTQYF
. | TRBJ2-1 | TRBV4-2 | . | TGTGCCAGCGAGGCGGACAGGGAGGGCAATGAGCAGTTCTTC | CASEADREGNEQFF
. | TRBJ2-6 | TRBV4-3 | . | TGCGCCAGCAGCCAAGGGTACATGCCGCCCTCTGGGGCCAACGTCCTGACTTTC | CASSQGYMPPSGANVLTF
few | TRBJ1-1 | TRBV29-1 | TRBD1 | TGCAGCGTCCCCCTAACAGGGGCCGGTCCTAACACTGAAGCTTTCTTT | CSVPLTGAGPNTEAFF
few | TRBJ1-1 | TRBV9 | . | TGTGCCAGCAGCGTAGCGGACACTGAAGCTTTCTTT | CASSVADTEAFF
. | TRBJ2-3 | TRBV10-1 | TRBD2 | TGCGCCAGCAGCGTAGCGGGGTTCACAGATACGCAGTATTTT | CASSVAGFTDTQYF
. | TRBJ1-1 | TRBV7-6 | . | TGTGCCAGCAGCTGGGGGGTCTATGAAGCTTTCTTT | CASSWGVYEAFF
. | TRBJ2-1 | TRBV6-5 | TRBD2 | TGTGCCAGCAGTTCACAACTAGCGGGGATTTACAATGAGCAGTTCTTC | CASSSQLAGIYNEQFF
. | TRBJ2-7 | TRBV5-4 | . | TGTGCCAGCAGCTCGTTCCTCGACAGGTCTGGTGAGCAGTACTTC | CASSSFLDRSGEQYF